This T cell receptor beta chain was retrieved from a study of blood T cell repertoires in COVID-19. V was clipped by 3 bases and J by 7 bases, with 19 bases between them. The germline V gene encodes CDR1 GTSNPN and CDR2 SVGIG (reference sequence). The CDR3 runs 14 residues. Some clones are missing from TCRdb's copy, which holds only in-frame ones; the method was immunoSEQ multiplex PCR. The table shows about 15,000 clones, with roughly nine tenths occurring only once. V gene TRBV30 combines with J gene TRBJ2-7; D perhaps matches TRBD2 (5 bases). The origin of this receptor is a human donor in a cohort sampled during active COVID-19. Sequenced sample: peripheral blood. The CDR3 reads CAWSTIEAGGEQYF. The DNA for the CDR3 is TGTGCCTGGAGCACCATCGAGGCCGGCGGGGAGCAGTACTTC. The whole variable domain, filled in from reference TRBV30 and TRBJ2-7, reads SQTIHQWPATLVQPVGSPLSLECTVEGTSNPNLYWYRQAAGRGLQLLFYSVGIGQISSEVPQNLSASRPQDRQFILSSKKLLLSDSGFYLCAWSTIEAGGEQYFGPGTRLTVT.